This TCR beta chain stems from a study of CD8+ T cells in alopecia areata. For the study at large: Severity was scored as percentage of affected scalp area in treated patients. Overall study results and limits: Persistence in scalp and blood during tofacitinib was observed for many expanded lesional clones.

As for treatment: oral pan-JAK inhibitor, 5-10 mg twice daily. The CDR3 extends over 15 amino acids. Trimming left V 2 bases short and J 1 base short, with 12 bases between. Germline V CDR1 and CDR2: MNHEY, SMNVEV (reference sequence). The sequencing template was cDNA reverse transcribed from extracted RNA. Here immunoSEQ multiplex PCR was the method, and the copy in TCRdb shows in-frame clones only, minus some. The data hold 70,000 or so clones, with 29% observed a single time. This clone has just a few counts. Its antigen is still unknown. The sequencing here drew on CD8+ T cells sorted from blood, taken at week 4, from a patient treated with tofacitinib. The sequence was collected from a human donor with alopecia areata. The chain has TRBV27 and TRBJ2-7, with D maybe TRBD2 (5 bases). The CDR3, as DNA: TGTGCCAGCAGTTTAGGCTCCGGAGGTTCCTACGAGCAGTACTTC. Its protein product is CASSLGSGGSYEQYF.